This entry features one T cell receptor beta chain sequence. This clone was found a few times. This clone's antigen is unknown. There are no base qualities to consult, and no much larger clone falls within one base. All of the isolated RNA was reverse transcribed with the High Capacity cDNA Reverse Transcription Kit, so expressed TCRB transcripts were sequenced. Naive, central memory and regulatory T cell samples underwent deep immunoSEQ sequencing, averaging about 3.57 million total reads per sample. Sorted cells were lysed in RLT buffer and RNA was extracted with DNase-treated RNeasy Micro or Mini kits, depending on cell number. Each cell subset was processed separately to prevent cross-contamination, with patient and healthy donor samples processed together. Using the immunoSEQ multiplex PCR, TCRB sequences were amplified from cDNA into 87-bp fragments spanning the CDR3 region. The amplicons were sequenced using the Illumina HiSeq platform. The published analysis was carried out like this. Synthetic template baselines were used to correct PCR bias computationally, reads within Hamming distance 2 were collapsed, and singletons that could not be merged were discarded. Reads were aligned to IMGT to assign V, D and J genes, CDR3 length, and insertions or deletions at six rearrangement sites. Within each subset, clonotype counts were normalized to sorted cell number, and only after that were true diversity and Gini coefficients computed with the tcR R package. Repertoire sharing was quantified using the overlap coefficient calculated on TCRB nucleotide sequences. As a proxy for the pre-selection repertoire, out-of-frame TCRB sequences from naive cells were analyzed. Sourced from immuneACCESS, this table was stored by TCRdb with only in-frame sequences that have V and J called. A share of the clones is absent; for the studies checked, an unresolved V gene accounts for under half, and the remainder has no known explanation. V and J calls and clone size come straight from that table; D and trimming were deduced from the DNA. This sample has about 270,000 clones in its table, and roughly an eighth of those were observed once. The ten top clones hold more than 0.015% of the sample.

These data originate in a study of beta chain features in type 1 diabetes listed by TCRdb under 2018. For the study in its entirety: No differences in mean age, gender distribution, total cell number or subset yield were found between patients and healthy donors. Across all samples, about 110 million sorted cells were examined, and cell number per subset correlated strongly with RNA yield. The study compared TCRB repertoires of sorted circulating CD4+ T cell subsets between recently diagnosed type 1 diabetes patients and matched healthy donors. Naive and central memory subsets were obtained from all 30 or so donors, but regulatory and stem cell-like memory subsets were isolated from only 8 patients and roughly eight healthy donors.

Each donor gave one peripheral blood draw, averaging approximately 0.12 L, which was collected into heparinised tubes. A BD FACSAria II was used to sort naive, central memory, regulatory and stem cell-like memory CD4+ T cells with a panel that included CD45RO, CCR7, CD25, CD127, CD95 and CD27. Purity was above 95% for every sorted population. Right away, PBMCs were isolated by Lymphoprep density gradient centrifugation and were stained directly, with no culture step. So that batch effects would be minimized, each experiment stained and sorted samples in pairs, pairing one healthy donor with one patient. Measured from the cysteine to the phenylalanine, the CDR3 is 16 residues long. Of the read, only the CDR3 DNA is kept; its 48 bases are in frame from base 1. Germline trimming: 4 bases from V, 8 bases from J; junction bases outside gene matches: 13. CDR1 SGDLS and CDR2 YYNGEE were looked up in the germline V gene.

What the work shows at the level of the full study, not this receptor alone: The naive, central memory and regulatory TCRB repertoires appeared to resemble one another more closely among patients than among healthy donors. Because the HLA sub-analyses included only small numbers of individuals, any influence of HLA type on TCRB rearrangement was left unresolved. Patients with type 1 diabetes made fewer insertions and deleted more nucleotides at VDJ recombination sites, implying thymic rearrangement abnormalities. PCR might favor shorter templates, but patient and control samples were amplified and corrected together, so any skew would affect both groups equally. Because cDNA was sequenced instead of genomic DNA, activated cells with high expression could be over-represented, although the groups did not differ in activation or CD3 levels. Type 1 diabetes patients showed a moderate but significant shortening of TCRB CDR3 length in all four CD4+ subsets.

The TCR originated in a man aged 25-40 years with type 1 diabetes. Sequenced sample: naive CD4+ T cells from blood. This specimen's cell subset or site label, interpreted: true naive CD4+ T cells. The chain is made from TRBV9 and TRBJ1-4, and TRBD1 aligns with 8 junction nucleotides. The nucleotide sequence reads TGTGCCAGCAGCCTCTCCTCCGGACAGGGAGAGGAAAAACTGTTTTTT. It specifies CASSLSSGQGEEKLFF.